A single sample is the source of the 25 T cell receptor beta chains below, sequenced in a study of T cells in localized non-small cell lung cancer. Sequenced by immunoSEQ multiplex PCR; TCRdb stores in-frame clones only, minus some. The sample lists about 59,000 clones; roughly nine tenths were seen once. Material: peripheral blood, obtained before any cancer treatment. These receptors all come from a man aged 40-75 years with stage I lung adenocarcinoma.

This chain joins TRBV21-1 and TRBJ1-5; the DNA was not compared with TRBD1, the D call given in the table. TRBV21-1 constitutes a pseudogene. The CDR3 has 17 residues. The CDR3 reads CASSKEGNRDSNQPQHF. The CDR3 DNA reads TGTGCCAGCAGCAAAGAGGGGAACAGGGACAGCAATCAGCCCCAGCATTTT.

The rearrangement uses TRBV15 and TRBJ2-2, with TRBD2 identical over 13 bases. The CDR3 sequence is 18 residues long. Germline V gene sequence: CDR1 LNHNV, CDR2 YYDKDF (reference sequence). Unmatched junction bases numbered 9, after V lost 3 bases and J lost 5 bases. DNA of the CDR3: TGTGCCACCAGCAGCTTTGGGACTAGCGGGACCCTAACCGGGGAGCTGTTTTTT. Translating it yields CATSSFGTSGTLTGELFF.

V and J are TRBV15 and TRBJ1-2; D is perhaps TRBD1 (5 bases). V was clipped by 1 base and J by 8 bases, with 11 bases between them. The germline V gene encodes CDR1 LNHNV and CDR2 YYDKDF (reference sequence). The CDR3 consists of 13 residues. The CDR3 loop reads CATSRGGGDGYTF. Here the CDR3 DNA reads TGTGCCACCAGCAGAGGGGGAGGGGACGGCTACACCTTC.

The chain is built from TRBV29-1 and TRBJ1-2, with no clear D. CDR3 length: 12 residues. The germline V gene encodes CDR1 SQVTM and CDR2 ANQGSEA. Trimming pared 3 bases from V and 7 bases from J, leaving 12 bases between. The CDR3 nucleotides are TGCAGCGTTGAGGCATCGGATCTTGGCTACACCTTC. It specifies CSVEASDLGYTF.

The genes are TRBV7-9 and TRBJ2-7; the match to TRBD2 covers 7 bases. V was pared by 5 bases and J by 12 bases, with 10 bases of the junction left unmatched. This CDR3 contains 12 residues. The germline gives CDR1 SEHNR, CDR2 FQNEAQ (reference sequence). The CDR3 bases are TGTGCCAGCAGCACCAGCGGGGCGAGGCTGTACTTC. Amino acid sequence: CASSTSGARLYF. The complete variable domain, with remaining parts taken from reference TRBV7-9 and TRBJ2-7, reads DTGVSQNPRHKITKRGQNVTFRCDPISEHNRLYWYRQTLGQGPEFLTYFQNEAQLEKSRLLSDRFSAERPKGSFSTLEIQRTEQGDSAMYLCASSTSGARLYFGPGTRLTVT.

The rearrangement uses TRBV19 and TRBJ2-1; D perhaps matches TRBD2 (5 bases). Deletions cut 7 bases from V and 2 bases from J, with 9 bases between. The CDR3 extends over 13 amino acids. Germline-derived CDR1 and CDR2 are LNHDA and SQIVND (reference sequence). The CDR3 spells CASKGRAYNEQFF. As DNA, the CDR3 is TGTGCCAGTAAAGGGCGGGCCTACAATGAGCAGTTCTTC.

The J gene is TRBJ2-3, the V gene TRBV5-4, with TRBD2 identical over 14 bases. Germline V gives CDR1 SGHNT, CDR2 YYREEE (reference sequence). Trimming cost V 4 bases and J 4 bases; bases outside gene matches: 8. The CDR3 sequence is 17 residues long. For the CDR3, the DNA is TGTGCCAGCAGCCTCCCGACTAGCGGGAGGGGGGCAGATACGCAGTATTTT. This codes for CASSLPTSGRGADTQYF.

This chain uses TRBV6-6 with TRBJ2-1; tentatively, D is TRBD1 or TRBD2 (5 bases each). The germline V gene has CDR1 MNHNY and CDR2 SVGAGI (reference sequence). This CDR3 contains 15 residues. The ends were cut back, 5 bases at V and 7 bases at J, with 18 bases in the middle. The CDR3 sequence: CASSPPRGGSNEQFF. Here the CDR3 DNA reads TGTGCCAGCAGTCCCCCTCGGGGCGGGTCTAATGAGCAGTTCTTC.

This rearrangement joins TRBV6-6 to TRBJ2-7; 9 nucleotides line up with TRBD1. Germline CDR1 and CDR2: MNHNY and SVGAGI (reference sequence). The CDR3 spans 14 residues. V was pared by 5 bases and J by 3 bases, with 5 bases of the junction left unmatched. The CDR3 DNA is TGTGCCAGCAGTCCGACAGGGGGAAACTACGAGCAGTACTTC. Protein: CASSPTGGNYEQYF.

This sequence joins TRBV9 and TRBJ2-1; D is possibly TRBD1 (5 bases). V lost 1 base, J lost 0 bases, and 17 bases lay in between. CDR1 and CDR2 from the germline V gene are SGDLS and YYNGEE. The CDR3 contains 18 residues. The CDR3 protein is CASSVWGGSPGSYNEQFF. The DNA for the CDR3 is TGTGCCAGCAGCGTATGGGGCGGCAGCCCCGGCTCCTACAATGAGCAGTTCTTC.

The chain is built from TRBV6-5 and TRBJ2-7, with D possibly matching TRBD2 (6 bases). The CDR3 has 15 amino acids. Per germline, CDR1 MNHEY and CDR2 SVGAGI. Deletions cut 2 bases from V and 3 bases from J, with 14 bases between. CDR3 sequence (DNA): TGTGCCAGCAGTTACGGCTCGCCCGGGGGCTACGAGCAGTACTTC. Translated, it gives CASSYGSPGGYEQYF.

This rearrangement joins TRBV10-3 to TRBJ2-1; D is ambiguous. Germline CDR1 ENHRY, CDR2 SYGVKD. V was cut by 0 bases and J by 6 bases, with 3 bases left in between. The CDR3 totals 12 residues. DNA of the CDR3: TGTGCCATCAGTGAGTCGGGCAATGAGCAGTTCTTC. Translated, it gives CAISESGNEQFF.

The chain combines TRBV18 with TRBJ1-3, with no clear D. Between the trimmed V and J ends, which lost 2 bases and 0 bases, there was a span of 2 bases. The germline V gene has CDR1 KGHSH and CDR2 LQKENI. The CDR3 sequence is 13 residues long. The CDR3: CASSPNSGNTIYF. The DNA of the CDR3 is TGTGCCAGCTCACCAAACTCTGGAAACACCATATATTTT. The full variable domain, completed using reference TRBV18 and TRBJ1-3, is NAGVMQNPRHLVRRRGQEARLRCSPMKGHSHVYWYRQLPEEGLKFMVYLQKENIIDESGMPKERFSAEFPKEGPSILRIQQVVRGDSAAYFCASSPNSGNTIYFGEGSWLTVV.

This chain links TRBV19 with TRBJ2-1; possible D gene TRBD2, 5 bases. Trimming stripped 5 bases from V and 7 bases from J, with 15 bases between. The CDR3 covers 14 residues. Germline loops: CDR1 LNHDA, CDR2 SQIVND (reference sequence). CDR3: CASSPRSAINEQFF. CDR3 nucleotide sequence: TGTGCCAGTAGTCCCCGTAGCGCAATAAATGAGCAGTTCTTC.

The DNA of the CDR3 is TGTGCCAGCAGCGTACGGGGCGGTGCCGGGGAGCTGTTTTTT. This encodes CASSVRGGAGELFF. The chain is built from TRBV9 and TRBJ2-2, with D perhaps matching TRBD1 or TRBD2 (5 bases each). Germline CDR1 SGDLS, CDR2 YYNGEE. The CDR3 covers 14 residues. Trimming removed 1 base at V and 6 bases at J, with 10 bases between. Using reference TRBV9 and TRBJ2-2 for the parts outside the CDR3, the full variable domain is DSGVTQTPKHLITATGQRVTLRCSPRSGDLSVYWYQQSLDQGLQFLIQYYNGEERAKGNILERFSAQQFPDLHSELNLSSLELGDSALYFCASSVRGGAGELFFGEGSRLTVL.

The J gene is TRBJ2-7, the V gene TRBV19; 14 bases map to TRBD2. The CDR3 contains 16 residues. Trimming cost V 3 bases and J 6 bases; bases outside gene matches: 7. The V gene's germline CDR1 is LNHDA and CDR2 SQIVND (reference sequence). For the CDR3, the DNA is TGTGCCAGTAGTATTACCGGGACTAGCGGGAGCTCCGAGCAGTACTTC. Translating it yields CASSITGTSGSSEQYF.

J is TRBJ2-2 and V is TRBV10-3; 7 bases are shared with TRBD2. Germline CDR1 reads ENHRY; CDR2 reads SYGVKD. The CDR3 runs to 12 residues. J gave up 6 bases and V 10 bases, and 5 bases lay outside the gene matches. CDR3 sequence (DNA): TGTGCCACCTGGGAGGGACCCGGGGAGCTGTTTTTT. Its translation is CATWEGPGELFF.

The chain combines TRBV5-1 with TRBJ2-2, with TRBD1 matching over 7 bases. Germline CDR1 is SGHRS and CDR2 is YFSETQ. With 5 bases clipped from V and 1 base from J, the junction kept 8 bases outside the gene matches. This CDR3 spans 16 amino acids. As DNA, the CDR3 is TGCGCCAGCAGAAGGTCCGGGACAGAGAACACCGGGGAGCTGTTTTTT. It codes for CASRRSGTENTGELFF.

This chain joins TRBV12-5 and TRBJ2-7; TRBD2 aligns across 13 bases. Germline assignment: CDR1 LGHNT and CDR2 FRNRAP. This CDR3 spans 15 amino acids. V lost 4 bases and J lost 4; bases outside the gene matches: 4. The CDR3, as DNA: TGTGCTAGTGGTTGGACTAGCGGGAGCTCTTACGAGCAGTACTTC. Protein sequence: CASGWTSGSSYEQYF.

This chain links TRBV6-5 with TRBJ2-7; TRBD2 agrees at 8 bases. Losses at the gene ends were 2 bases for V and 1 base for J; bases not matched to a gene: 4. This CDR3 region has 15 residues. Looked up from germline, CDR1 is MNHEY and CDR2 is SVGAGI. The CDR3 DNA reads as TGTGCCAGCAGTTACGGAGCGGGAGCGTCCTACGAGCAGTACTTC. It is translated as CASSYGAGASYEQYF.

This sequence joins TRBV19 and TRBJ1-3, with unresolved D. V was clipped by 4 bases and J by 1 base, with 8 bases between them. This CDR3 region has 14 residues. Per the germline V gene, CDR1 is LNHDA and CDR2 is SQIVND (reference sequence). This chain's CDR3 is CASSRGKSGNTIYF. CDR3 in DNA: TGTGCCAGTAGTAGAGGCAAATCTGGAAACACCATATATTTT. The variable domain in full, completed from reference TRBV19 and TRBJ1-3, reads DGGITQSPKYLFRKEGQNVTLSCEQNLNHDAMYWYRQDPGQGLRLIYYSQIVNDFQKGDIAEGYSVSREKKESFPLTVTSAQKNPTAFYLCASSRGKSGNTIYFGEGSWLTVV.

The count of this clone is one. This rearrangement joins TRBV19 to TRBJ2-5, with 7 bases fitting TRBD2. The CDR3 extends over 15 amino acids. With V trimmed by 4 bases and J by 1 base, 6 bases remained unmatched. CDR1 LNHDA and CDR2 SQIVND come from the germline V gene (reference sequence). CDR3 DNA sequence: TGTGCCAGTAGTAGAGCTAGCGGAATCCAAGAGACCCAGTACTTC. Protein product: CASSRASGIQETQYF.

CDR3 residues: CASSDPASGTATYEQYF. For the CDR3, the DNA is TGTGCCAGCAGTGATCCCGCCTCCGGGACGGCTACCTACGAGCAGTACTTC. This chain links TRBV6-1 with TRBJ2-7, with D perhaps being TRBD1 or TRBD2 (5 bases each). The CDR3 contains 17 residues. The germline V gene has CDR1 MNHNS and CDR2 SASEGT. Trimming cost V 3 bases and J 2 bases, with 20 bases left between them.

The V gene is TRBV5-6, the J gene TRBJ2-7; 10 bases line up with TRBD2. Looked up from germline, CDR1 is SGHDT and CDR2 is YYEEEE. This CDR3 has 15 amino acids. The V gene end was trimmed by 4 bases and the J gene end by 1 base; junction bases not matched to a gene: 5. CDR3 coding DNA: TGTGCCAGCAGCCTGAAGCGGGAGGGATCCTACGAGCAGTACTTC. As protein: CASSLKREGSYEQYF.

Judged by abundance, this clone is medium-sized (0.01 to 0.1%). This chain connects TRBV7-9 to TRBJ2-3; 9 bases are a match to TRBD2. The CDR3 has 15 residues. Trimming at V came to 6 bases and at J to 5 bases, leaving 9 bases not matched to a gene. Looked up from germline, CDR1 is SEHNR and CDR2 is FQNEAQ (reference sequence). CDR3 residues: CASRPKREAVDTQYF. The CDR3 DNA is TGTGCCAGCAGGCCAAAGCGGGAGGCGGTAGATACGCAGTATTTT. Full variable domain (outside the CDR3, taken from reference TRBV7-9 and TRBJ2-3): DTGVSQNPRHKITKRGQNVTFRCDPISEHNRLYWYRQTLGQGPEFLTYFQNEAQLEKSRLLSDRFSAERPKGSFSTLEIQRTEQGDSAMYLCASRPKREAVDTQYFGPGTRLTVL.